A single T cell receptor (beta chain) is shown here with its context. This record belongs to a study of early T cells in non-severe SARS-CoV-2 infection. Study-level information: The sequenced material was bulk RNA from unsorted whole blood, and its chains were unpaired.

Each CDR3 protein is one row after TCRdb ran MiXCR on the 5' RACE reads. The top ten clones hold roughly 4.7% of a sample with approximately 90,000 distinct CDR3 sequences, 16% of them seen once. The V gene's germline CDR1 is SGHTA and CDR2 FQGNSA. V was clipped by 1 base and J by 4 bases; unmatched bases: 11. The CDR3 length is 20 residues. The sample in question was whole blood, obtained at baseline. This clonotype originated in an adult who was a healthcare worker with PCR-confirmed SARS-CoV-2 infection or an uninfected control (not recorded which). The gene calls are TRBV7-2 and TRBJ2-6; TRBD2 matches 12 bases. DNA of the CDR3: TGTGCCAGCAGCTTAGAAGGGACTAGCGGGCCGATTCTGGGGGCCAACGTCCTGACTTTC. It is translated as CASSLEGTSGPILGANVLTF.